The next 26 T cell receptor beta chains were all read from a single sample in a study of blood T cell repertoires in COVID-19. Data came from immunoSEQ multiplex PCR; TCRdb stores just in-frame clones and leaves some out. The table shows under 20,000 clones, with about nine tenths occurring only once. The specimen was peripheral blood. The receptors stem from a human donor in a cohort sampled during active COVID-19.

This chain connects TRBV19 to TRBJ2-5; 12 bases agree with TRBD1. This CDR3 has 15 amino acids. Germline V lookup: CDR1 LNHDA, CDR2 SQIVND (reference sequence). After removal of 5 bases from V and 5 bases from J, the junction contained 6 bases not matched to a gene. CDR3 in DNA: TGTGCCAGTAGTTCGGGACAGGGGGCAGGGGAGACCCAGTACTTC. This codes for CASSSGQGAGETQYF.

The chain carries TRBV30 and TRBJ1-4; D gene unclear. The germline CDR1 and CDR2 sequences are GTSNPN and SVGIG (reference sequence). This CDR3 has 15 residues. Trimming took 0 bases from V and 5 from J, leaving 13 bases between them. CDR3 nucleotide sequence: TGTGCCTGGAGTGTAGGGTCACGGGGAAATGAAAAACTGTTTTTT. Translated: CAWSVGSRGNEKLFF.

The chain couples TRBV7-2 to TRBJ2-5; 12 positions match TRBD1. This CDR3 is built from 16 residues. V shed 3 bases and J 6 bases; nucleotides not matched to a gene: 8. Germline V gene data show CDR1 as SGHTA and CDR2 as FQGNSA. The CDR3, as DNA: TGTGCCAGCAGCTTGGACGGGACAGGGGGCCTCAAGACCCAGTACTTC. It codes for CASSLDGTGGLKTQYF.

CDR3 sequence reads: CASSPRDSAATDTQYF. DNA for the CDR3: TGTGCCAGTAGTCCACGGGACTCAGCGGCCACAGATACGCAGTATTTT. The chain links TRBV19 to TRBJ2-3; tentative D call: TRBD2 (6 bases). Germline V gene lookup returns CDR1 LNHDA and CDR2 SQIVND (reference sequence). The CDR3 is 16 residues long. V was pared by 5 bases and J by 2 bases, with 17 bases between.

The J gene is TRBJ2-2, the V gene TRBV28, with TRBD1 as a possible D gene (6 bases). The germline V gene encodes CDR1 MDHEN and CDR2 SYDVKM. The CDR3 has 14 amino acids. The V gene lost 9 bases and the J gene lost 0 bases, with 11 bases spanning the gap. CDR3 residues: CASLPGANTGELFF. The CDR3, as DNA: TGTGCCAGTCTTCCAGGGGCGAACACCGGGGAGCTGTTTTTT.

This clone was observed once. This chain uses TRBV19 with TRBJ2-1; TRBD1 matches at 7 bases. Germline assignment: CDR1 LNHDA and CDR2 SQIVND (reference sequence). The length of the CDR3 is 16 residues. J was trimmed by 2 bases and V by 1 base; bases with no gene match: 5. The CDR3 region has the DNA TGTGCCAGTAGTATAGGACAGGGAGCGACCTACAATGAGCAGTTCTTC. Amino acids: CASSIGQGATYNEQFF.

The chain couples TRBV2 to TRBJ1-5; D is undetermined. Trimming took 2 bases from V and 4 from J, leaving 9 bases between them. Germline V gene lookup returns CDR1 SNHLY and CDR2 FYNNEI. CDR3 length: 14 residues. The CDR3 region is CASSETRSNQPQHF. The CDR3 DNA is TGTGCCAGCAGTGAAACCCGCAGTAATCAGCCCCAGCATTTT. The full variable domain, with the rest looked up from reference TRBV2 and TRBJ1-5, is EPEVTQTPSHQVTQMGQEVILRCVPISNHLYFYWYRQILGQKVEFLVSFYNNEISEKSEIFDDQFSVERPDGSNFTLKIRSTKLEDSAMYFCASSETRSNQPQHFGDGTRLSIL.

The rearrangement uses TRBV19 and TRBJ1-5, with TRBD1 identical over 11 bases. Germline CDR1 reads LNHDA; CDR2 reads SQIVND (reference sequence). This CDR3 spans 19 amino acids. J was trimmed by 4 bases and V by 0 bases; bases with no gene match: 11. CDR3 sequence (DNA): TGTGCCAGTAGTATAGATTGGACAGGGGGCGTCGGTGGTAATCAGCCCCAGCATTTT. Translated, it gives CASSIDWTGGVGGNQPQHF.

J is TRBJ2-3 and V is TRBV6-1, with D tentatively TRBD2 (6 bases). Germline CDR1 MNHNS, CDR2 SASEGT. This CDR3 comprises 17 residues. V was clipped by 3 bases and J by 4 bases, with 20 bases between them. Here the CDR3 DNA reads TGTGCCAGCAGTGACGCCGGGACGGGGGTCCGTTCAGATACGCAGTATTTT. This codes for CASSDAGTGVRSDTQYF.

This rearrangement joins TRBV10-2 to TRBJ2-4; 11 bases agree with TRBD2. Germline V gene sequence: CDR1 WSHSY, CDR2 SAAADI. This CDR3 contains 16 residues. The trim removed 6 bases at V and 2 bases at J, leaving 6 bases unmatched. CDR3 sequence: CASRIAGGPTKNIQYF. CDR3 DNA sequence: TGCGCCAGCAGAATAGCGGGAGGGCCTACCAAAAACATTCAGTACTTC.

This clone was detected a few times. The chain has TRBV7-3 and TRBJ2-2; 7 bases map to TRBD1. The V gene's germline CDR1 is SGHTA and CDR2 FQGTGA. The CDR3 runs 16 residues. With 5 bases clipped from V and 2 bases from J, the junction kept 8 bases outside the gene matches. The DNA for the CDR3 is TGTGCCAGCAGCCCTACGACAGGGCTCAACACCGGGGAGCTGTTTTTT. Translating it yields CASSPTTGLNTGELFF.

The chain employs TRBV5-1 and TRBJ1-2; TRBD1 matches at 9 bases. Germline V gives CDR1 SGHRS, CDR2 YFSETQ. This CDR3 region has 15 residues. Unmatched junction bases numbered 10, after V lost 4 bases and J lost 6 bases. The CDR3 spells CASSLPGQGWDGYTF. The CDR3 nucleotides read TGCGCCAGCAGCCTACCGGGACAGGGCTGGGATGGCTACACCTTC.

V and J are TRBV19 and TRBJ2-7; perhaps TRBD2 as D (6 bases). This CDR3 is built from 15 residues. The V gene's germline CDR1 is LNHDA and CDR2 SQIVND (reference sequence). The V and J ends lost 3 bases and 3 bases respectively, with 15 bases between them. CDR3 sequence (DNA): TGTGCCAGTAGTATTAACGGGGGTTCAAACTACGAGCAGTACTTC. Translating gives CASSINGGSNYEQYF.

The rearrangement joins TRBV11-2 to TRBJ1-1, with TRBD1 identical over 7 bases. The CDR3 has 16 amino acids. With 10 bases clipped from V and 3 bases from J, the junction kept 17 bases outside the gene matches. The V gene's germline CDR1 is SGHAT and CDR2 FQNNGV. CDR3: CATSPPRGRGDTEAFF. The CDR3 DNA is TGTGCCACAAGCCCGCCGAGGGGGCGCGGCGACACTGAAGCTTTCTTT.

The chain uses TRBV2 and TRBJ2-7; D is undetermined. Trimming took off 5 bases at V and 6 bases at J, with 14 bases between the two ends. Germline V lookup: CDR1 SNHLY, CDR2 FYNNEI. The CDR3 length is 13 residues. CDR3 DNA sequence: TGTGCCAGCAGTTACGGCTCCGGCGGCGAGCAGTACTTC. Protein: CASSYGSGGEQYF.

The genes are TRBV7-9 and TRBJ2-7, with TRBD2 identical over 16 bases. CDR1 and CDR2 (germline): SEHNR, FQNEAQ (reference sequence). After removal of 5 bases from V and 4 bases from J, the junction contained 14 bases not matched to a gene. CDR3 size: 19 residues. The CDR3 DNA is TGTGCCAGCAGCCCCCCCGGGGGACTAGCGGGAGGGCCGGTTTACGAGCAGTACTTC. Amino acid sequence: CASSPPGGLAGGPVYEQYF.

DNA for the CDR3: TGTGCCAGCAGCCGGAAAGGGACTCTCCGTTATAGTGAGCAGTTCTTC. Its translation: CASSRKGTLRYSEQFF. The rearrangement links TRBV13 to TRBJ2-1; possibly TRBD2 for D (6 bases). The CDR3 sequence is 16 residues long. Germline lookup yields CDR1 PRHDT and CDR2 FYEKMQ (reference sequence). V was shortened by 5 bases and J by 9 bases, with 23 bases between the two germline ends.

This chain links TRBV10-3 with TRBJ2-5, with 10 bases identical to TRBD1. The V gene end was trimmed by 6 bases and the J gene end by 2 bases; junction bases not matched to a gene: 6. This CDR3 spans 15 amino acids. CDR1 is ENHRY and CDR2 is SYGVKD in the germline V gene. The CDR3 DNA is TGTGCCATCAGCGCTGGGACAGGGGCGCAAGAGACCCAGTACTTC. Translated: CAISAGTGAQETQYF.

This chain links TRBV3-1 (or the pseudogene TRBV3-2) with TRBJ1-2; D is unresolved. In germline, CDR1 is LGHDT, CDR2 YNNKEL (reference sequence). V was trimmed by 0 bases and J by 6 bases, leaving 14 bases between them. The CDR3 is 15 residues long. The chain's CDR3 is CASSQDTAGSDGYTF. In nucleotides, the CDR3 is TGTGCCAGCAGCCAAGATACGGCAGGTTCCGATGGCTACACCTTC.

The chain recombines TRBV19 with TRBJ1-2, with D unresolved. Per the germline V gene, CDR1 is LNHDA and CDR2 is SQIVND (reference sequence). Trimming pared 5 bases from V and 2 bases from J, leaving 15 bases between. The CDR3 sequence is 15 residues long. CDR3 amino acids: CASSATLLLNYGYTF. CDR3 nucleotides: TGTGCCAGTAGTGCCACGCTATTACTAAACTATGGCTACACCTTC.

This clone appeared a single time. V usage is TRBV6-1 and J usage is TRBJ1-3, with D uncertain. Trimming cost V 2 bases and J 2 bases, with 16 bases left between them. The CDR3 runs to 17 residues. Looked up from germline, CDR1 is MNHNS and CDR2 is SASEGT. CDR3 nucleotide sequence: TGTGCCAGCAGTGAATGGGCCTCTCAAGCAGCTGGAAACACCATATATTTT. This gives the protein CASSEWASQAAGNTIYF.

V usage is TRBV2 and J usage is TRBJ2-3, with 10 bases lining up with TRBD1. The CDR3 extends over 15 amino acids. Unmatched junction bases numbered 11, after V lost 10 bases and J lost 4 bases. Germline CDR1 SNHLY, CDR2 FYNNEI. The CDR3 sequence is CAIAPGQGIADTQYF. Written as DNA, the CDR3 is TGTGCCATTGCGCCGGGACAGGGGATTGCAGATACGCAGTATTTT.

The gene calls are TRBV20-1 and TRBJ1-6, with TRBD1 as a possible D gene (6 bases). CDR1 and CDR2 (germline): DFQATT, SNEGSKA (reference sequence). This CDR3 has 16 amino acids. V lost 3 bases and J lost 4, with 16 bases in between. The CDR3 spells CSASPIAGAYNSPLHF. The CDR3 region has the DNA TGCAGTGCTAGTCCCATTGCGGGGGCGTATAATTCACCCCTCCACTTT.

This chain joins TRBV15 and TRBJ1-2; a weak D match, TRBD1 (6 bases). Germline CDR1 and CDR2: LNHNV and YYDKDF (reference sequence). Deletions cut 0 bases from V and 3 bases from J, with 14 bases between. This CDR3 region has 16 residues. The CDR3 nucleotides read TGTGCCACCAGCAGAGATCGAAGGGGGACGCACTATGGCTACACCTTC. Translating it yields CATSRDRRGTHYGYTF. The full variable domain, completed using reference TRBV15 and TRBJ1-2, is DAMVIQNPRYQVTQFGKPVTLSCSQTLNHNVMYWYQQKSSQAPKLLFHYYDKDFNNEADTPDNFQSRRPNTSFCFLDIRSPGLGDTAMYLCATSRDRRGTHYGYTFGSGTRLTVV.

The V call is TRBV11-3, the J call TRBJ2-2, with 8 bases that match TRBD1. There are 16 residues in the CDR3. Germline-derived CDR1 and CDR2 are SGHNT and YENEEA. Trimming removed 5 bases from V and 5 bases from J; junction bases left unmatched: 10. In DNA form, the CDR3 reads TGTGCCAGCAGCGCCAGGACAGGGACGCGAACCGGGGAGCTGTTTTTT. The encoded protein is CASSARTGTRTGELFF.

The rearrangement uses TRBV7-2 and TRBJ2-5, with D possibly TRBD1 on 6 matching bases. The length of the CDR3 is 13 residues. Germline V lookup: CDR1 SGHTA, CDR2 FQGNSA. V lost 8 bases to trimming and J lost 2 bases, with 12 bases between them. CDR3 sequence (DNA): TGTGCCAGCGGACAGAACTCTCAAGAGACCCAGTACTTC. Its protein product is CASGQNSQETQYF.